This entry features one T cell receptor (beta chain) sequence. The germline V gene encodes CDR1 SGHRS and CDR2 YFSETQ. V was clipped by 0 bases and J by 5 bases, with 11 bases between them. The CDR3 is 14 amino acids. The PCR made use of 60 Vbeta and 13 Jbeta primers. Profiling relied on immunoSEQ multiplex PCR, and the TCRdb table lists in-frame clones only, not all of them. The table has fewer than 200,000 clones, about four fifths seen once. These data originate in a study of cytomegalovirus exposure and HLA in healthy donors. Whole-study context: Unique TCRs from HLA-typed donors, 80 million to 90 million of them, were held in an early data release. The Caucasian-associated ancestry cluster contained 65% to 85% of the roughly 370 genotyped donors.

V usage is TRBV5-1 and J usage is TRBJ1-2; the D gene is possibly TRBD1 (5 bases). The receptor's source is a male donor in good health and CMV-seronegative. Sequenced: PBMCs. CDR3 amino acids: CASSLAPGEYGYTF. In DNA, the CDR3 is TGCGCCAGCAGCTTGGCCCCGGGGGAGTATGGCTACACCTTC.